These 31 T cell receptor beta chains were sequenced from one sample in a study of identical twins. Via MiXCR, TCRdb re-called the 5' RACE reads, giving one row per CDR3 protein. Of about 730,000 distinct CDR3 sequences in the sample, less than 25% were seen once. Another study also made use of these data, one on T cells expressing NK-cell markers.

Sequencing was done on a sample of PBMCs. The receptors come from a woman under 30 in good health.

The genes are TRBV24-1 and TRBJ2-2; perhaps D is TRBD1 or TRBD2 (5 bases each). Trimming pared 10 bases from V and 1 base from J, leaving 9 bases between. Germline V gene data show CDR1 as KGHDR and CDR2 as SFDVKD. CDR3 size: 13 residues. CDR3 DNA sequence: TGTGCCACGAGGGGACGGAACACCGGGGAGCTGTTTTTT. This gives the protein CATRGRNTGELFF.

This clonotype was found once. This sequence joins TRBV16 and TRBJ2-7; TRBD2 is a possible D gene (6 bases). Germline V gene sequence: CDR1 KGHSY, CDR2 FQNENV. Trimming pared 1 base from V and 6 bases from J, leaving 16 bases between. The CDR3 runs to 15 residues. The CDR3 here is CASSQYAKTSLEQYF. For the CDR3, the DNA is TGTGCCAGCAGCCAATACGCCAAGACTAGTCTCGAGCAGTACTTC.

This clonotype came up many times. The CDR3 nucleotides read TGTGCCAGCAGTTACCCTAATGGTGGTCAGCAGTACTTC. It yields the protein CASSYPNGGQQYF. The V and J genes are TRBV6-5 and TRBJ2-7; D call uncertain. Germline values: CDR1 MNHEY, CDR2 SVGAGI. V shed 2 bases and J shed 8 bases, with 13 bases lying between them. CDR3 length equals 13 residues.

This chain links TRBV11-3 with TRBJ1-2; D possibly corresponds to TRBD1 (6 bases). V lost 2 bases and J 3 bases, leaving 13 bases between the germline ends. The CDR3 is made up of 15 amino acids. Germline V gene data show CDR1 as SGHNT and CDR2 as YENEEA. The CDR3 DNA sequence: TGTGCCAGCAGCTTAAGCTCCGCAGGGGACTATGGCTACACCTTC. Translation gives CASSLSSAGDYGYTF. The full variable domain, completed using reference TRBV11-3 and TRBJ1-2, is EAGVVQSPRYKIIEKKQPVAFWCNPISGHNTLYWYLQNLGQGPELLIRYENEEAVDDSQLPKDRFSAERLKGVDSTLKIQPAELGDSAVYLCASSLSSAGDYGYTFGSGTRLTVV.

The genes are TRBV7-2 and TRBJ2-2; 9 positions agree with TRBD2. The CDR3 extends over 16 amino acids. Germline assignment: CDR1 SGHTA and CDR2 FQGNSA. V shed 5 bases, J shed 6 bases, and the junction held 10 bases outside the gene matches. CDR3: CASSRERGRAAGELFF. DNA for the CDR3: TGTGCCAGCAGCCGAGAGCGCGGGAGGGCCGCCGGGGAGCTGTTTTTT.

This clonotype has more than one count but fewer than ten. The chain links TRBV12-3 or TRBV12-4 to TRBJ2-3; 7 bases agree with TRBD2. Trimming cost V 4 bases and J 1 base; bases outside gene matches: 5. The length of the CDR3 is 15 residues. The CDR3 DNA is TGTGCCAGCAGTTCTAGACGGGGGGGCACAGATACGCAGTATTTT. Encoded protein: CASSSRRGGTDTQYF.

This clonotype came up a few times. J is TRBJ2-1 and V is TRBV9; D is unresolved. The CDR3 loop spans 14 amino acids. V gave up 0 bases and J gave up 2 bases, with 6 bases separating them. Germline CDR1 and CDR2: SGDLS and YYNGEE. The CDR3 reads CASSVGFTYNEQFF. The CDR3 DNA is TGTGCCAGCAGCGTAGGTTTCACCTACAATGAGCAGTTCTTC.

This clonotype was picked up a small number of times. The chain employs TRBV12-3 or TRBV12-4 and TRBJ1-2; no clear D gene. V was shortened by 2 bases and J by 5 bases, with 24 bases between the two germline ends. The CDR3 contains 18 residues. CDR3 region: CASSLRNIPLRERYGYTF. Written as DNA, the CDR3 is TGTGCCAGCAGTTTACGGAACATACCCTTACGCGAGAGATATGGCTACACCTTC.

The chain joins TRBV20-1 to TRBJ2-6, with no clear D. Per the germline V gene, CDR1 is DFQATT and CDR2 is SNEGSKA (reference sequence). The CDR3 is 15 amino acids. V shed 5 bases and J shed 5 bases, with 16 bases lying between them. The CDR3 DNA sequence: TGCAGTGCTTTCGGACGAGGAACTAGGGCCAACGTCCTGACTTTC. Protein sequence: CSAFGRGTRANVLTF.

This clonotype was observed many times. The chain couples TRBV18 to TRBJ2-7; D perhaps matches TRBD2 (6 bases). The CDR3 covers 15 residues. Germline V gene sequence: CDR1 KGHSH, CDR2 LQKENI. Trimming cost V 2 bases and J 3 bases, with 14 bases left between them. The CDR3 reads CASSPGGTALYEQYF. The CDR3 bases are TGTGCCAGCTCACCAGGAGGGACGGCTCTCTACGAGCAGTACTTC.

This clonotype was observed many times. This chain connects TRBV5-1 to TRBJ1-5; tentative D call: TRBD1 (5 bases). Per germline, CDR1 SGHRS and CDR2 YFSETQ. CDR3 length equals 16 residues. V lost 4 bases and J lost 4, with 18 bases in between. CDR3 DNA: TGCGCCAGCAGCCCCGGGACGGTCCTTGGAAATCAGCCCCAGCATTTT. It is translated as CASSPGTVLGNQPQHF.

The chain couples TRBV20-1 to TRBJ2-2, with 7 bases fitting TRBD2. The CDR3 is 15 residues long. The germline V gene has CDR1 DFQATT and CDR2 SNEGSKA (reference sequence). The V segment lost 0 bases and the J segment 4 bases; nucleotides outside the gene matches: 5. CDR3 DNA: TGCAGTGCTAGAGAAGGAGGGAGGGTCACCGGGGAGCTGTTTTTT. Translating it yields CSAREGGRVTGELFF.

A few counts support this clonotype. The CDR3 DNA sequence: TGTGCCAGCAGCGTAGCCCCCTTAGGGGATGAGCAGTTCTTC. It is translated as CASSVAPLGDEQFF. J is TRBJ2-1 and V is TRBV9; TRBD1 might be the D (5 bases). Germline values: CDR1 SGDLS, CDR2 YYNGEE. With 0 bases removed from V and 8 bases from J, the gap between germline ends came to 12 bases. The CDR3 length is 14 residues.

This chain joins TRBV9 and TRBJ2-3; possible D gene TRBD2, 5 bases. Trimming stripped 4 bases from V and 2 bases from J, with 17 bases between. This CDR3 spans 16 amino acids. Germline values: CDR1 SGDLS, CDR2 YYNGEE. Written as DNA, the CDR3 is TGTGCCAGCAGCCCTAGAACTAGTCTCTACACAGATACGCAGTATTTT. Protein sequence: CASSPRTSLYTDTQYF.

The chain employs TRBV9 and TRBJ1-2; no reliable D call. The V gene's germline CDR1 is SGDLS and CDR2 YYNGEE. The CDR3 sequence is 11 residues long. The V and J ends lost 0 bases and 9 bases respectively, with 6 bases between them. The CDR3 region is CASSVAASYTF. CDR3 DNA: TGTGCCAGCAGCGTAGCGGCGAGCTACACCTTC.

The rearrangement uses TRBV10-3 and TRBJ2-7, with 8 bases lining up with TRBD1. The CDR3 is 14 amino acids. V was pared by 6 bases and J by 3 bases, with 7 bases of the junction left unmatched. CDR1 is ENHRY, CDR2 SYGVKD, per germline. The CDR3 sequence is CAISSEQGGYEQYF. The DNA of the CDR3 is TGTGCCATCAGCTCCGAACAGGGGGGCTACGAGCAGTACTTC.

In its sample, this clonotype was seen a few times. The CDR3 loop is CASSIPLQRGTGELFF. The CDR3, as DNA: TGTGCCAGCAGCATCCCTTTACAACGGGGCACCGGGGAGCTGTTTTTT. The chain employs TRBV6-1 and TRBJ2-2; possible D gene TRBD2, 5 bases. Per germline, CDR1 MNHNS and CDR2 SASEGT. The CDR3 extends over 16 amino acids. The V and J ends lost 6 bases and 4 bases respectively, with 18 bases between them.

There are a few counts of this clonotype. V gene TRBV20-1 combines with J gene TRBJ2-1, with 7 positions matching TRBD2. The CDR3 runs 14 residues. V lost 3 bases to trimming and J lost 8 bases; unmatched junction nucleotides: 10. Germline CDR1 is DFQATT and CDR2 is SNEGSKA (reference sequence). The CDR3 nucleotides read TGCAGTGCTAGCCCCAGCGGGGAGTTAGATGAGCAGTTCTTC. Its translation: CSASPSGELDEQFF.

In this sample, this clonotype turned up a few times. V gene TRBV5-1 combines with J gene TRBJ2-7; TRBD1 is a possible D gene (5 bases). The CDR3 totals 12 residues. Germline V gene sequence: CDR1 SGHRS, CDR2 YFSETQ. V was cut by 4 bases and J by 5 bases, with 10 bases left in between. In DNA form, the CDR3 reads TGCGCCAGCAGCCCGGACAACAACGAGCAGTACTTC. Translating gives CASSPDNNEQYF.

This clonotype was counted only a few times. The chain recombines TRBV5-4 with TRBJ2-7, with D possibly being TRBD2 (6 bases). CDR3 length equals 15 residues. The ends were cut back, 3 bases at V and 2 bases at J, with 15 bases in the middle. CDR1 is SGHNT, CDR2 YYREEE, per germline (reference sequence). CDR3: CASSWGAGLTYEQYF. CDR3 coding DNA: TGTGCCAGCAGCTGGGGAGCGGGCTTAACCTACGAGCAGTACTTC.

This clonotype turned up a few times. This chain uses TRBV12-3 or TRBV12-4 with TRBJ1-2; D is ambiguous. The CDR3 runs 12 residues. V dropped 3 bases and J dropped 3 bases, with 5 bases sitting between them. The DNA for the CDR3 is TGTGCCAGCAGTTTTCACGACTATGGCTACACCTTC. As protein: CASSFHDYGYTF.

There are a few counts of this clonotype. The rearrangement joins TRBV4-3 to TRBJ2-1; D gene ambiguous. The CDR3 has 15 amino acids. Trimming pared 1 base from V and 0 bases from J, leaving 7 bases between. Germline CDR1 and CDR2: LGHNA and YSLEER. CDR3: CASSQGLSSYNEQFF. For the CDR3, the DNA is TGCGCCAGCAGCCAAGGTCTGAGCTCCTACAATGAGCAGTTCTTC.

This clonotype has only a few counts. This rearrangement joins TRBV7-2 to TRBJ2-7; TRBD2 is a possible D gene (5 bases). The CDR3 covers 13 residues. Germline V gene lookup returns CDR1 SGHTA and CDR2 FQGNSA. The V and J ends lost 6 bases and 2 bases respectively, with 11 bases between them. CDR3 DNA sequence: TGTGCCAGCAGGAAATCGGGAACCTACGAGCAGTACTTC. Amino acid sequence: CASRKSGTYEQYF.

The gene calls are TRBV12-3 or TRBV12-4 and TRBJ2-7; 13 nucleotides match TRBD2. The CDR3 loop spans 15 amino acids. V was clipped by 5 bases and J by 3 bases; unmatched bases: 4. The CDR3: CASSRTSGRDYEQYF. The CDR3 DNA is TGTGCCAGCAGTCGAACTAGCGGGAGGGACTACGAGCAGTACTTC.

This clonotype was counted at least ten times. The V call is TRBV7-8, the J call TRBJ1-1; D is unresolved. This CDR3 has 14 amino acids. The V end lost 4 bases, the J end lost 0 bases, and 9 bases lay between the germline ends. Germline V CDR1 and CDR2: SGHVS, FQNEAQ. The CDR3: CASSWGSMNTEAFF. CDR3 sequence (DNA): TGTGCCAGCAGCTGGGGTTCGATGAACACTGAAGCTTTCTTT.

This clonotype was detected a few times. The rearrangement uses TRBV12-3 or TRBV12-4 and TRBJ2-1, with D possibly TRBD1 on 8 matching bases. This CDR3 spans 11 amino acids. V lost 5 bases and J 12 bases, leaving 11 bases between the germline ends. CDR3 DNA sequence: TGTGCCAGCAGTAGCGGGACAGGGCAGTTCTTC. It is translated as CASSSGTGQFF.

This chain joins TRBV20-1 and TRBJ1-5; no firm D call. The CDR3 has 15 amino acids. V gave up 0 bases and J gave up 5 bases, with 14 bases separating them. From germline, CDR1 is DFQATT and CDR2 SNEGSKA (reference sequence). The chain's CDR3 is CSARDPLRLDQPQHF. Written as DNA, the CDR3 is TGCAGTGCTAGAGATCCCTTGAGACTGGATCAGCCCCAGCATTTT.

The rearrangement links TRBV20-1 to TRBJ1-2; D not resolved. Trimming removed 3 bases from V and 0 bases from J, with 14 bases in between. The germline CDR1 and CDR2 sequences are DFQATT and SNEGSKA (reference sequence). The CDR3 sequence is 15 residues long. The CDR3 nucleotides are TGCAGTGCTAGGCCCGCGAGTGAAGCTAACTATGGCTACACCTTC. Amino acid sequence: CSARPASEANYGYTF.

This clonotype was found a few times. The chain joins TRBV7-2 to TRBJ1-1; the D is unclear. From germline, CDR1 is SGHTA and CDR2 FQGNSA. V was pared by 5 bases and J by 0 bases, with 10 bases between. There are 14 residues in the CDR3. The CDR3: CASSPAWMNTEAFF. The DNA for the CDR3 is TGTGCCAGCAGCCCAGCTTGGATGAACACTGAAGCTTTCTTT.

The chain is built from TRBV12-3 or TRBV12-4 and TRBJ1-5; D remains unclear. This CDR3 is 13 amino acids long. Between the trimmed V and J ends, which lost 6 bases and 5 bases, there was a span of 11 bases. In nucleotides, the CDR3 is TGTGCCAGCAGCACCATCAACCATCAGCCCCAGCATTTT. Translation: CASSTINHQPQHF.

This clonotype was observed a few times. The gene calls are TRBV20-1 and TRBJ2-5; 13 bases map to TRBD2. Looked up from germline, CDR1 is DFQATT and CDR2 is SNEGSKA (reference sequence). The CDR3 consists of 15 residues. V lost 4 bases, J lost 5 bases, and 7 bases stayed unmatched. The CDR3 loop is CSAITSGRASETQYF. The CDR3 bases are TGCAGTGCTATAACTAGCGGGAGGGCCTCGGAGACCCAGTACTTC.